Sequencing of this T cell receptor (beta chain) was carried out in a study of CD8 T cells in ankylosing spondylitis. General study points: The disease-linked clones had a CD8+ phenotype and low blood frequencies. Eight highly homologous variants formed a TCR beta motif that appeared characteristic of ankylosing spondylitis blood. In the blood and synovial fluid of reactive arthritis, some motif variants had been previously reported.

Trimming took 3 bases from V and 6 from J, leaving 3 bases between them. Germline CDR1 MGHRA, CDR2 YSYEKL. The CDR3 consists of 11 residues. This clonotype occurred many times. The antigen is unknown. Libraries for TCR beta were made by quantitative 5'-RACE with molecular barcodes. TCRdb passed the 5' RACE reads through MiXCR, listing each CDR3 protein once. Of around 94,000 distinct CDR3 sequences in the sample, about 9% were seen once. The TCR sequence derives from a male donor with ankylosing spondylitis. The sample comprised blood, either unsorted or a sorted T cell fraction (not recorded which). The chain couples TRBV4-1 to TRBJ2-1; D remains unclear. Here the CDR3 reads CASSQTNEQFF. The CDR3 bases are TGCGCCAGCAGCCAGACCAATGAGCAGTTCTTC.